One and the same sample provided the 18 T cell receptor beta chains below, sequenced in a study of cytomegalovirus exposure and HLA in healthy donors. It was with 60 Vbeta and 13 Jbeta primers that the PCR ran. Produced via immunoSEQ multiplex PCR; TCRdb's table is partial and in-frame only. The sample lists 70,000 to 95,000 clones, 70% to 90% seen once, with 2% to 2.5% in the top ten. The source material was PBMCs. These receptors all stem from a man younger than 35 in good health and CMV-seronegative.

The rearrangement uses TRBV5-4 and TRBJ1-2, with 7 positions matching TRBD1. After removal of 4 bases from V and 5 bases from J, the junction contained 8 bases not matched to a gene. The germline gives CDR1 SGHNT, CDR2 YYREEE (reference sequence). The CDR3 spans 14 residues. The CDR3 region has the DNA TGTGCCAGCAGCCCGGGACAGACAACATATGGCTACACCTTC. Translated, it gives CASSPGQTTYGYTF.

This chain uses TRBV29-1 with TRBJ2-7; maybe TRBD2 (5 bases). Germline CDR1 reads SQVTM; CDR2 reads ANQGSEA. V gave up 1 base and J gave up 2 bases, with 9 bases separating them. The CDR3 sequence is 13 residues long. This chain's CDR3 is CSVEGGLTYEQYF. CDR3 nucleotides: TGCAGCGTTGAAGGAGGGCTCACCTACGAGCAGTACTTC.

V usage is TRBV7-8 and J usage is TRBJ1-5; D remains unclear. This CDR3 comprises 16 residues. V was trimmed by 0 bases and J by 0 bases, leaving 9 bases between them. Germline CDR1 reads SGHVS; CDR2 reads FQNEAQ. This CDR3 reads CASSLARVGSNQPQHF. The CDR3 region has the DNA TGTGCCAGCAGCTTAGCGCGGGTCGGTAGCAATCAGCCCCAGCATTTT. The complete variable domain, with remaining parts taken from reference TRBV7-8 and TRBJ1-5, reads GAGVSQSPRYKVAKRGQDVALRCDPISGHVSLFWYQQALGQGPEFLTYFQNEAQLDKSGLPSDRFFAERPEGSVSTLKIQRTQQEDSAVYLCASSLARVGSNQPQHFGDGTRLSIL.

This clone was seen once. The genes are TRBV6-5 and TRBJ1-4, with D maybe TRBD1 (5 bases). Germline CDR1 and CDR2: MNHEY and SVGAGI. V dropped 7 bases and J dropped 8 bases, with 17 bases sitting between them. The length of the CDR3 is 14 residues. This chain's CDR3 is CASKGSDSGEKLFF. For the CDR3, the DNA is TGTGCCAGCAAGGGCTCCGACAGCGGGGAAAAACTGTTTTTT.

This clone has a single count. The chain carries TRBV18 and TRBJ1-5, with a possible D match to TRBD1 (5 bases). The CDR3 has 17 amino acids. Trimming stripped 4 bases from V and 1 base from J, with 17 bases between. Germline V gives CDR1 KGHSH, CDR2 LQKENI. As DNA, the CDR3 is TGTGCCAGCTCACTCAATCGGGGGTTTAAAAGCAATCAGCCCCAGCATTTT. Encoded protein: CASSLNRGFKSNQPQHF.

This clone was seen only a few times. The V gene is TRBV30, the J gene TRBJ2-1, with TRBD1 identical over 7 bases. Per germline, CDR1 GTSNPN and CDR2 SVGIG (reference sequence). The V gene end was trimmed by 5 bases and the J gene end by 8 bases; junction bases not matched to a gene: 6. The CDR3 loop spans 12 amino acids. The CDR3 coding sequence is TGTGCCTGGGAGGGGGCTCGGGATGAGCAGTTCTTC. Translating gives CAWEGARDEQFF. The complete variable domain, with remaining parts taken from reference TRBV30 and TRBJ2-1, reads SQTIHQWPATLVQPVGSPLSLECTVEGTSNPNLYWYRQAAGRGLQLLFYSVGIGQISSEVPQNLSASRPQDRQFILSSKKLLLSDSGFYLCAWEGARDEQFFGPGTRLTVL.

The J gene is TRBJ1-1, the V gene TRBV6-6, with D perhaps TRBD1 (5 bases). CDR1 and CDR2 from the germline V gene are MNHNY and SVGAGI (reference sequence). V lost 0 bases to trimming and J lost 5 bases, with 10 bases between them. CDR3 length: 14 residues. The CDR3, as DNA: TGTGCCAGCAGTTACTCGGAGGGGTGGACTGAAGCTTTCTTT. Translation gives CASSYSEGWTEAFF.

This clone showed up just a few times. V usage is TRBV5-6 and J usage is TRBJ2-7; 9 nucleotides match TRBD2. The V gene's germline CDR1 is SGHDT and CDR2 YYEEEE. V was clipped by 2 bases and J by 0 bases; unmatched bases: 0. CDR3 length: 14 residues. In DNA form, the CDR3 reads TGTGCCAGCAGCTTTAGCGGGAGCTCCTACGAGCAGTACTTC. Amino acids: CASSFSGSSYEQYF.

For this clone: A read error may produce the germline difference seen at one junction end. This chain joins TRBV7-7 and TRBJ2-1, with 8 bases matching TRBD1. Germline V CDR1 and CDR2: SSHAT, FNYEAQ (reference sequence). The CDR3 contains 14 residues. In nucleotides, the CDR3 is TGTGCTAGCAGCCCTCGGTCAGGGGGCTCTCAGCAGTTCTTC. The encoded protein is CASSPRSGGSQQFF.

The chain is built from TRBV27 and TRBJ2-5, with 10 bases aligning to TRBD2. The CDR3 runs 17 residues. The ends lost 5 bases at V and 2 bases at J; junction bases unmatched: 11. Germline V gene lookup returns CDR1 MNHEY and CDR2 SMNVEV (reference sequence). The CDR3 loop reads CASSPTPSGGYQETQYF. CDR3 nucleotide sequence: TGTGCCAGCAGTCCCACACCTAGCGGGGGATATCAAGAGACCCAGTACTTC.

The rearrangement uses TRBV5-4 and TRBJ1-2; 7 bases align to TRBD1. Germline CDR1 reads SGHNT; CDR2 reads YYREEE (reference sequence). Trimming cost V 5 bases and J 0 bases; bases outside gene matches: 4. This CDR3 is built from 14 residues. Here the CDR3 reads CASRVGGPNYGYTF. The CDR3 nucleotides are TGTGCCAGCAGAGTAGGGGGCCCTAACTATGGCTACACCTTC.

The J gene is TRBJ2-2, the V gene TRBV5-4; D unclear. Trimming took off 1 base at V and 6 bases at J, with 4 bases between the two ends. The CDR3 runs 12 residues. CDR1 is SGHNT, CDR2 YYREEE, per germline (reference sequence). CDR3 coding DNA: TGTGCCAGCAGCTTGCCGTCCGGGGAGCTGTTTTTT. Residues: CASSLPSGELFF.

Of note for this clone: The same CDR3 also results from other DNA sequences found in this sample. V gene TRBV27 combines with J gene TRBJ1-2, with TRBD1 identical over 9 bases. J gave up 2 bases and V 3 bases, and 4 bases lay outside the gene matches. This CDR3 has 15 residues. Per the germline V gene, CDR1 is MNHEY and CDR2 is SMNVEV (reference sequence). The CDR3 region has the DNA TGTGCCAGCAGTTTTTTAACAGGGGGCAACTATGGCTACACCTTC. Translating it yields CASSFLTGGNYGYTF.

This clone was seen more than once but under ten times. This sequence joins TRBV5-1 and TRBJ2-1; 7 nucleotides align to TRBD1. This CDR3 is built from 15 residues. The germline V gene encodes CDR1 SGHRS and CDR2 YFSETQ. Unmatched junction bases numbered 3, after V lost 0 bases and J lost 3 bases. This CDR3 reads CASSLATGVYNEQFF. DNA of the CDR3: TGCGCCAGCAGCTTGGCCACAGGGGTCTACAATGAGCAGTTCTTC.

V gene TRBV30 combines with J gene TRBJ1-1, with 8 bases identical to TRBD1. Germline V gene lookup returns CDR1 GTSNPN and CDR2 SVGIG (reference sequence). V trimming: 4 bases; J trimming: 7 bases; junction bases outside the gene matches: 5. This CDR3 has 12 residues. Written as DNA, the CDR3 is TGTGCCTGGATAAGGACAGGGTATGAAGCTTTCTTT. Protein: CAWIRTGYEAFF.

Only a few counts were recorded for this clone. The V gene is TRBV5-5, the J gene TRBJ2-2; TRBD2 is a possible D gene (6 bases). Germline CDR1 is SGHKS and CDR2 is YYEKEE (reference sequence). Trimming shortened V by 0 bases and J by 6 bases, and 9 bases separated the two germline ends. The CDR3 runs to 14 residues. CDR3 sequence reads: CASSLVSGAGELFF. The CDR3, as DNA: TGTGCCAGCAGCTTGGTTTCGGGGGCCGGGGAGCTGTTTTTT.

The chain employs TRBV30 and TRBJ1-2; the D is unclear. The length of the CDR3 is 11 residues. Trimming pared 3 bases from V and 8 bases from J, leaving 10 bases between. Germline V gene data show CDR1 as GTSNPN and CDR2 as SVGIG (reference sequence). The CDR3 spells CAWSPRGGYTF. Written as DNA, the CDR3 is TGTGCCTGGAGCCCTCGCGGGGGCTACACCTTC.

This clone was seen just once. The V gene is TRBV7-9, the J gene TRBJ2-3; 7 positions agree with TRBD2. CDR3 length: 16 residues. The trim removed 11 bases at V and 2 bases at J, leaving 16 bases unmatched. Germline V gene sequence: CDR1 SEHNR, CDR2 FQNEAQ (reference sequence). The CDR3 loop is CASPREAGRHTDTQYF. CDR3 sequence (DNA): TGTGCCTCCCCGCGGGAAGCGGGGCGTCACACAGATACGCAGTATTTT.